This T cell receptor beta chain is from a study of T cell responses to AZD1222 COVID-19 vaccine. The ends were cut back, 5 bases at V and 2 bases at J, with 12 bases in the middle. CDR1 is LNHDA, CDR2 SQIVND, per germline (reference sequence). There are 15 residues in the CDR3. TCRdb's table, derived via immunoSEQ multiplex PCR, lists solely in-frame clones and lacks some. The sample includes tens of thousands of clones, 65% to 90% of them seen just once. This TCR was sampled from an adult in good health. Sequencing was performed on peripheral blood, taken on day 0 of AZD1222 vaccination. The chain uses TRBV19 and TRBJ1-4; D is perhaps TRBD1 (5 bases). The CDR3 nucleotides read TGTGCCAGTAGTTTTAAAAGACAGACTAATGAAAAACTGTTTTTT. Its translation is CASSFKRQTNEKLFF.